The entry that follows covers one TCR beta chain sequence. Its cognate antigen has yet to be identified. Nothing much larger sits one base from this clone, and base qualities are not available. This entry comes from a study of T cell responses to AZD1222 COVID-19 vaccine (dated by TCRdb to 2020 to 2022). Study-level background: AZD1222 recipients with second doses at about 4 weeks or about 12 weeks were pooled, because spike-specific TCR depth and breadth did not differ between schedules. TCR sequencing covered some 250 trial participants: some 210 given two doses of AZD1222 and around 25 given two doses of MenACWY control vaccine. Enrollment into the trials was organized by age into subgroups of 18-55, 56-69 and 70-plus years, and those subgroups contained about 160, 30 and 59 TCR-sequenced participants, respectively. What the research found in general, with its limitations: Conclusions about previously exposed vaccinees were limited because only six AZD1222 recipients were SARS-CoV-2 seropositive at baseline. After two AZD1222 doses, both the breadth and the depth of spike-specific TCRs were significantly higher than at day 0 and than in MenACWY recipients. CD4 TCRs associated with the vaccine covered the entire spike protein, and the dominant responses were in regions 160-218 and 743-854. Epitopes outside the regions mutated in the B.1.351 and B.1.1.7 variants were reportedly recognized by nearly half of the unique spike-specific TCRs. Most participants were white British and females outnumbered males, and the authors suggested that clonal diversity may have been underestimated. In the small 56-69-year group, the increase in depth fell short of significance, most likely because of low power. Because no day 14 peak-response samples were available, repertoires were characterized only after the peak T cell response.

What this sample's time point label stands for: baseline before first vaccination. The vaccinee samples were drawn from two UK trials, COV001 and COV002, one of which was a single-blind randomized controlled phase 2/3 trial testing AZD1222 (ChAdOx1 nCoV-19) in healthy adults. For TCRbeta chain sequencing, PBMC samples were collected from trial participants at day 0 and at day 28 after the second dose. The CDR3 regions of human TCRbeta chains were analyzed by immunosequencing. The authors processed their data as follows. TCRs in the repertoires were compared against a reference library of SARS-CoV-2-specific TCRs that had been generated with the MIRA antigen-specificity platform. Breadth was defined as the fraction of unique TCRs that were SARS-CoV-2-associated. Depth was defined as the fraction of total T cells that were SARS-CoV-2-associated. Using the MIRA data, each spike-specific TCR was mapped to the spike region that the TCR reacts to and placed in a CD4 or CD8 class. Log10-transformed breadth and depth values were compared by one-way ANOVA with Sidak's multiple comparisons tests. Imported from immuneACCESS, the table was reduced by TCRdb to in-frame sequences with V and J called. These copies leave out some clones; in studies compared against another copy, an unresolved V gene accounts for under half, and the cause of the remainder is not known. From that table come the V and J calls and clone size; the DNA was used to work out D and trimming. Here the sample has 95,000 to 150,000 clones; around 89% occur a single time. Together, the top ten hold under 4% of the sample.

From its cysteine to its phenylalanine, the CDR3 spans 17 amino acids. Solely the CDR3 DNA is kept, with 51 bases framed from the first base. Clipping removes 4 bases from V and 2 bases from J, with 8 as the unmatched junction base count. As encoded in the germline V gene, CDR1 is SGHTA while CDR2 is FQGNSA. The rearrangement combines TRBV7-2 with TRBJ2-1; the central 10 bases match TRBD2. The material sequenced was peripheral blood, taken on day 0 of AZD1222 vaccination. The clonotype originates from an adult in good health. The sequenced DNA is TGTGCCAGCAGCTCTAGAAGCGGGGGGGATGCCTACAATGAGCAGTTCTTC. Translated, this gives CASSSRSGGDAYNEQFF.